This TCR beta chain was captured in a study of blood T cell repertoires in COVID-19. Study background: From the United States, Italy and Spain came samples of acute and convalescent COVID-19. The analysed material was cDNA or gDNA that came from T cells, B-cell-depleted T cells, or PBMCs.

Trimming removed 0 bases from V and 5 bases from J; junction bases left unmatched: 8. The CDR3 consists of 16 residues. Germline CDR1 and CDR2: LNHDA and SQIVND (reference sequence). Per the original data handling: Researchers report that nucleated cell counts were estimated from reference gene primer amplification. Profiling relied on immunoSEQ multiplex PCR, and the TCRdb table lists in-frame clones only, not all of them. From that table come the V and J calls and clone size; the DNA was used to work out D and trimming. The sample consists of over 25,000 clones, nearly 85% of them appearing once. The chain joins TRBV19 to TRBJ1-2; 8 bases line up with TRBD1. This TCR came from a man in his sixties or seventies with active COVID-19. Sample: peripheral blood. The CDR3 DNA reads as TGTGCCAGTAGTATAGACCTTCAGGGGGCGCGATATGGCTACACCTTC. This encodes CASSIDLQGARYGYTF.